Given below is one T cell receptor beta chain in context. Clones were read by immunoSEQ multiplex PCR, and TCRdb kept only the in-frame ones, dropping some. Among 350,000 to 400,000 clones listed, 89% were seen once. The data are from a study of blood T cell repertoires in COVID-19. About the research overall: The analysed material was cDNA or gDNA that came from T cells, B-cell-depleted T cells, or PBMCs.

Patients in Seattle were enrolled during active infection, then followed longitudinally. Trimming took 0 bases from V and 2 from J, leaving 9 bases between them. Germline-derived CDR1 and CDR2 are MRHNA and SNTAGT. The CDR3 contains 15 residues. The chain couples TRBV6-4 to TRBJ2-3; D is perhaps TRBD2 (7 bases). The specimen sequenced was peripheral blood. This clonotype originated in a woman aged 25-40 years with COVID-19, enrolled during active disease. CDR3 loop: CASSDSGGLTDTQYF. CDR3 DNA sequence: TGTGCCAGCAGTGACTCGGGGGGGCTCACAGATACGCAGTATTTT.